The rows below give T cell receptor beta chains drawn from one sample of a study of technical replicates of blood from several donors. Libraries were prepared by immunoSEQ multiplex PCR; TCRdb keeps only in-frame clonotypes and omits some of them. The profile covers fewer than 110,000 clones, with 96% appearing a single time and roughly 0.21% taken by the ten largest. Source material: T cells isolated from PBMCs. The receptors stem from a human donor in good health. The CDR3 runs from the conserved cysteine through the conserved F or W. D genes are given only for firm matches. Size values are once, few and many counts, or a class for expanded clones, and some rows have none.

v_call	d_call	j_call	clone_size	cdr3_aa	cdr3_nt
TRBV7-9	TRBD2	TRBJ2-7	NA	CASSSPAGLAGGDYEQYF	TGTGCCAGCAGCTCCCCGGCGGGACTAGCGGGGGGGGACTACGAGCAGTACTTC
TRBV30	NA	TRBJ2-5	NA	CAWRGQREDVETQYF	TGTGCCTGGCGTGGACAGCGAGAAGATGTCGAGACCCAGTACTTC
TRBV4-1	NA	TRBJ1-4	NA	CASSHPNAGGATNEKLFF	TGCGCCAGCAGCCACCCTAACGCGGGGGGCGCAACTAATGAAAAACTGTTTTTT
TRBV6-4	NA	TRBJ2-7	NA	CASSDSGQSEQYF	TGTGCCAGCAGTGACTCGGGACAAAGCGAGCAGTACTTC
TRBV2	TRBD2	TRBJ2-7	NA	CASRLSGAGIYEQYF	TGTGCCAGCAGGCTTAGCGGGGCAGGGATCTACGAGCAGTACTTC
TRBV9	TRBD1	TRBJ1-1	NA	CASSADRGRMNTEAFF	TGTGCCAGCAGCGCGGACAGGGGGCGAATGAACACTGAAGCTTTCTTT
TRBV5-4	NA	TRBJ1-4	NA	CASSSTWGREEKLFF	TGTGCCAGCAGCTCCACTTGGGGGCGCGAGGAAAAACTGTTTTTT
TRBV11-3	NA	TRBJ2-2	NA	CASSLRSLSQGHTGELFF	TGTGCCAGCAGCTTGAGAAGCCTTTCTCAGGGGCACACCGGGGAGCTGTTTTTT
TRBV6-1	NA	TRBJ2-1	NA	CASSEALVGALHEQFF	TGTGCCAGCAGTGAAGCGCTCGTGGGAGCTTTACATGAGCAGTTCTTC
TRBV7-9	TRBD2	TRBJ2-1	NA	CASSQGTVLADNEQFF	TGTGCCAGCAGCCAGGGGACGGTACTAGCGGACAATGAGCAGTTCTTC
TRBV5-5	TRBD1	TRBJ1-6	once	CASSHGQGLNSPLHF	TGTGCCAGCAGCCATGGACAGGGTCTTAATTCACCCCTCCACTTT
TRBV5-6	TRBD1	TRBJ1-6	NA	CASSLLQTGGMNSPLHF	TGTGCCAGCAGCCTTTTACAGACAGGGGGCATGAATTCACCCCTCCACTTT
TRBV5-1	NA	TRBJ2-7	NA	CASRGVGGPSYEQYF	TGCGCCAGCAGAGGTGTGGGGGGGCCTTCCTACGAGCAGTACTTC
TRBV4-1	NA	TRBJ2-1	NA	CASTQSGTFYRNEQFF	TGCGCCAGCACCCAGTCAGGGACTTTCTACCGGAATGAGCAGTTCTTC